These 31 T cell receptor beta chains came from one sample sequenced in a study of T cells expressing NK-cell markers (dated by TCRdb to about 2020). Library generation was performed with 5' RACE. The data were produced on an Illumina HiSeq 2000. TCRdb reprocessed the reads, reporting each CDR3 protein sequence once and no DNA. The data table for this sample lists 300,000 to 500,000 distinct CDR3 sequences. Approximately 12% of the sample lies in the top ten. The sample consisted of blood T cells: a sorted CD56 or NKG2C T cell subset, CD4+ or CD8+ T cells, or bulk PBMC T cells (not recorded which). Receptors were obtained from a woman in her forties or fifties in good health. Donor details come from another sample of the same person, matched by shared clones.

V and J are TRBV14 and TRBJ1-2; TCRdb calls TRBD1, which cannot be checked without DNA. This CDR3 region has 15 residues. Germline V gene sequence: CDR1 SGHDN, CDR2 FVKESK. The CDR3 region is CASSQFGRGNYGYTF.

The chain employs TRBV29-1 and TRBJ1-3. The CDR3 is 12 residues long. CDR1 and CDR2 (germline): SQVTM, ANQGSEA. This CDR3 is CSVGLSGNTIYF.

The chain has TRBV2 and TRBJ1-2. The CDR3 contains 13 residues. Looked up from germline, CDR1 is SNHLY and CDR2 is FYNNEI. This CDR3 is CASSDSSLSGYTF.

The CDR3 sequence: CASSVSGRGVGNTIYF. The V call is TRBV9, the J call TRBJ1-3; TCRdb names TRBD1, which stays unverified in the absence of DNA. From germline, CDR1 is SGDLS and CDR2 YYNGEE. There are 16 residues in the CDR3.

J is TRBJ2-5 and V is TRBV7-9; TCRdb's D call, TRBD2, is unchecked because there is no DNA. CDR1 is SEHNR and CDR2 is FQNEAQ in the germline V gene (reference sequence). The CDR3 is 16 amino acids. CDR3 residues: CASSSSVRGYQETQYF.

The chain links TRBV27 to TRBJ2-6; TCRdb's assignment of TRBD1 cannot be checked, as there is no DNA. Germline CDR1 is MNHEY and CDR2 is SMNVEV (reference sequence). The CDR3 has 16 residues. CDR3 residues: CASSFFGAAGANVLTF.

The V gene is TRBV5-1, the J gene TRBJ2-1; TCRdb's assignment of TRBD1 cannot be checked, as there is no DNA. The CDR3 loop spans 14 amino acids. Germline CDR1 SGHRS, CDR2 YFSETQ. The CDR3 sequence is CASSQGQGSDEQFF.

V gene TRBV12-3 or TRBV12-4 combines with J gene TRBJ2-1. The CDR3 sequence is 12 residues long. The CDR3 region is CASTVGYNEQFF.

The chain recombines TRBV19 with TRBJ1-2; TCRdb indicates TRBD1, and absent DNA this call remains unverified. CDR3 length equals 14 residues. In germline, CDR1 is LNHDA, CDR2 SQIVND (reference sequence). CDR3 sequence: CASAMGQPRYGYTF.

The gene calls are TRBV7-9 and TRBJ2-1; TCRdb returns TRBD2, unconfirmable since there is no DNA. The CDR3 totals 20 residues. Per the germline V gene, CDR1 is SEHNR and CDR2 is FQNEAQ (reference sequence). CDR3 residues: CASSFPNVPGLAGGLVEQFF.

This rearrangement joins TRBV11-2 to TRBJ2-7. CDR3 length: 11 residues. The V gene's germline CDR1 is SGHAT and CDR2 FQNNGV. The chain's CDR3 is CASSQHDEQYF.

The chain employs TRBV5-5 and TRBJ1-1. This CDR3 spans 13 amino acids. CDR1 SGHKS and CDR2 YYEKEE come from the germline V gene (reference sequence). The CDR3: CASTTPWDTEAFF.

The genes are TRBV5-5 and TRBJ2-7. The CDR3 length is 15 residues. CDR1 and CDR2 from the germline V gene are SGHKS and YYEKEE (reference sequence). CDR3 sequence reads: CASSLLSRGLYEQYF.

V is TRBV20-1 and J is TRBJ2-5; TCRdb selects TRBD1, and the lack of DNA leaves this call unchecked. Germline V CDR1 and CDR2: DFQATT, SNEGSKA (reference sequence). This CDR3 has 17 amino acids. The CDR3 spells CSARDVTTGRLGETQYF.

J is TRBJ1-5 and V is TRBV5-6; TCRdb designates TRBD1, a call that cannot be tested without DNA. Germline V gene sequence: CDR1 SGHDT, CDR2 YYEEEE. The CDR3 length is 14 residues. The CDR3 loop reads CASTRGNNNQPQHF.

The V and J genes are TRBV20-1 and TRBJ2-4; without DNA, the TCRdb call of TRBD1 cannot be checked. The CDR3 consists of 11 residues. From germline, CDR1 is DFQATT and CDR2 SNEGSKA (reference sequence). The CDR3 region is CSARIGDIQYF.

The rearrangement joins TRBV19 to TRBJ1-2; TCRdb names TRBD1, which stays unverified in the absence of DNA. The CDR3 has 13 amino acids. Germline assignment: CDR1 LNHDA and CDR2 SQIVND (reference sequence). This chain's CDR3 is CASLKQGVYGYTF.

This chain uses TRBV5-6 with TRBJ1-5. The CDR3 covers 14 residues. Germline CDR1 and CDR2: SGHDT and YYEEEE. CDR3 sequence reads: CASSLGPGGQPQHF.

This sequence joins TRBV25-1 and TRBJ1-2; TCRdb names TRBD1, which stays unverified in the absence of DNA. Germline V gene data show CDR1 as MGHDK and CDR2 as SYGVNS. This CDR3 comprises 17 residues. This CDR3 is CASSAGTGGVILNGYTF.

CDR3 in amino acids: CASSSGQPLEAFF. This rearrangement joins TRBV5-1 to TRBJ1-1. Germline CDR1 SGHRS, CDR2 YFSETQ. This CDR3 spans 13 amino acids.

This CDR3 reads CATSDPTSGSLNEQFF. The rearrangement uses TRBV24-1 and TRBJ2-1; TCRdb indicates TRBD2, and absent DNA this call remains unverified. CDR3 length: 16 residues. Germline V gives CDR1 KGHDR, CDR2 SFDVKD.

The chain carries TRBV9 and TRBJ2-3; as DNA is missing, the TRBD2 call by TCRdb cannot be tested. The length of the CDR3 is 16 residues. The germline gives CDR1 SGDLS, CDR2 YYNGEE. CDR3 in amino acids: CASSVGLAGVADTQYF.

This chain connects TRBV20-1 to TRBJ2-4. The CDR3 spans 14 residues. The germline V gene encodes CDR1 DFQATT and CDR2 SNEGSKA (reference sequence). The CDR3 spells CSARMREGTNIQYF.

The CDR3 loop reads CASSQPWEGLITF. The J gene is TRBJ1-2, the V gene TRBV4-1. The CDR3 is 13 residues long. Germline-derived CDR1 and CDR2 are MGHRA and YSYEKL.

The chain uses TRBV20-1 and TRBJ2-2; the TCRdb call, TRBD2, lacks DNA for checking. There are 15 residues in the CDR3. Germline V gene lookup returns CDR1 DFQATT and CDR2 SNEGSKA (reference sequence). CDR3 residues: CSARYSGSLAGELFF.

CDR3 region: CASSFGDISYEQYF. The gene calls are TRBV5-1 and TRBJ2-7. Per the germline V gene, CDR1 is SGHRS and CDR2 is YFSETQ. CDR3 size: 14 residues.

This chain joins TRBV5-1 and TRBJ2-2; there is no DNA to check the TCRdb D call of TRBD1. Germline assignment: CDR1 SGHRS and CDR2 YFSETQ. The CDR3 is made up of 16 amino acids. This CDR3 is CASSPDGTDLTGELFF.

The chain is built from TRBV11-2 and TRBJ2-3; TCRdb's assignment of TRBD2 cannot be checked, as there is no DNA. Germline values: CDR1 SGHAT, CDR2 FQNNGV. The CDR3 runs 16 residues. Here the CDR3 reads CASSRRPGTSGGTQYF.

This rearrangement joins TRBV11-3 to TRBJ2-1; TCRdb's D call, TRBD1, is unchecked because there is no DNA. The CDR3 covers 16 residues. Germline V gives CDR1 SGHNT, CDR2 YENEEA. This CDR3 is CASSTPRDSVNNEQFF.

This chain connects TRBV5-1 to TRBJ2-1; absent DNA, TCRdb's TRBD1 call cannot be checked. Germline-derived CDR1 and CDR2 are SGHRS and YFSETQ. The CDR3 contains 15 residues. CDR3 region: CASSLQQGGGNEQFF.

The chain has TRBV28 and TRBJ2-1. Germline CDR1 reads MDHEN; CDR2 reads SYDVKM. This CDR3 contains 13 residues. The chain's CDR3 is CASRWVDNNEQFF. The entire variable domain, with the rest obtained from reference TRBV28 and TRBJ2-1, is as follows: DVKVTQSSRYLVKRTGEKVFLECVQDMDHENMFWYRQDPGLGLRLIYFSYDVKMKEKGDIPEGYSVSREKKERFSLILESASTNQTSMYLCASRWVDNNEQFFGPGTRLTVL.